This entry lists 9 T cell receptor beta chains sequenced from one sample in a study of CD8 T cells in Susac syndrome. Reverse transcription of about 0.5 to 1 ug RNA used random hexamers. From the immunoSEQ multiplex PCR reads, TCRdb called clonotypes with MiXCR, one entry per CDR3 protein. The sample holds hundreds of thousands of distinct CDR3 sequences, about 94% seen once. Sequencing was carried out using CD4+ T cells from PBMCs. These receptors were taken from a human donor with Susac syndrome.

The chain couples TRBV5-1 to TRBJ2-1, with 7 nucleotides matching TRBD1. Germline V gives CDR1 SGHRS, CDR2 YFSETQ. The length of the CDR3 is 16 residues. V gave up 3 bases and J gave up 0 bases; unmatched junction bases: 6. CDR3 loop: CASSSGQTGSYNEQFF. In nucleotides, the CDR3 is TGCGCCAGCAGCTCGGGACAGACCGGCTCCTACAATGAGCAGTTCTTC.

The chain recombines TRBV12-3 or TRBV12-4 with TRBJ1-2, with a possible D match to TRBD1 (5 bases). The V end lost 1 base, the J end lost 7 bases, and 7 bases lay between the germline ends. There are 12 residues in the CDR3. The CDR3 nucleotides read TGTGCCAGCAGTTTAGTCGGGGGTGGCTACACCTTC. It codes for CASSLVGGGYTF.

The V and J genes are TRBV20-1 and TRBJ2-2, with 9 bases fitting TRBD2. Germline values: CDR1 DFQATT, CDR2 SNEGSKA (reference sequence). V lost 6 bases, J lost 5 bases, and 7 bases stayed unmatched. There are 14 residues in the CDR3. The CDR3 region is CSALWRGGTGELFF. Written as DNA, the CDR3 is TGCAGTGCCCTGTGGCGGGGGGGGACCGGGGAGCTGTTTTTT.

This clonotype was seen just once. This CDR3 reads CASSVNRGLGSYNEQFF. The CDR3 DNA sequence: TGCGCCAGCAGCGTAAACAGGGGGCTCGGCTCCTACAATGAGCAGTTCTTC. The J gene is TRBJ2-1, the V gene TRBV5-1; 9 bases fit TRBD1. V gave up 4 bases and J gave up 0 bases; unmatched junction bases: 8. Germline CDR1 reads SGHRS; CDR2 reads YFSETQ. This CDR3 contains 17 residues.

The gene calls are TRBV4-1 and TRBJ2-7; the D is unclear. Trimming pared 3 bases from V and 6 bases from J, leaving 27 bases between. The CDR3 spans 18 residues. Germline assignment: CDR1 MGHRA and CDR2 YSYEKL. The CDR3 nucleotides read TGCGCCAGCAGCCAGGGTACATGGATGACACCATCCGGGCCCGAGCAGTACTTC. This gives the protein CASSQGTWMTPSGPEQYF.

The chain employs TRBV18 and TRBJ2-5; D is perhaps TRBD1 or TRBD2 (5 bases each). V was pared by 0 bases and J by 5 bases, with 10 bases between. The CDR3 runs 14 residues. Germline-derived CDR1 and CDR2 are KGHSH and LQKENI. Here the CDR3 reads CASSPPGEAETQYF. CDR3 coding DNA: TGTGCCAGCTCACCACCGGGGGAAGCGGAGACCCAGTACTTC. The variable domain in full, completed from reference TRBV18 and TRBJ2-5, reads NAGVMQNPRHLVRRRGQEARLRCSPMKGHSHVYWYRQLPEEGLKFMVYLQKENIIDESGMPKERFSAEFPKEGPSILRIQQVVRGDSAAYFCASSPPGEAETQYFGPGTRLLVL.

This rearrangement joins TRBV25-1 to TRBJ1-6; D is unclear. This CDR3 region has 13 residues. V lost 2 bases to trimming and J lost 4 bases, with 3 bases between them. Germline CDR1 reads MGHDK; CDR2 reads SYGVNS. The CDR3 nucleotides read TGTGCCAGCAGTGAACAGTATAATTCACCCCTCCACTTT. This encodes CASSEQYNSPLHF.

The rearrangement joins TRBV7-9 to TRBJ1-4, with 7 positions matching TRBD1. CDR3 length: 15 residues. Germline V CDR1 and CDR2: SEHNR, FQNEAQ (reference sequence). V lost 6 bases, J lost 4 bases, and 8 bases stayed unmatched. CDR3 residues: CASSFTGTDNEKLFF. CDR3 sequence (DNA): TGTGCCAGCAGTTTCACCGGGACAGATAATGAAAAACTGTTTTTT.

J is TRBJ2-1 and V is TRBV20-1; 12 bases are shared with TRBD2. With V trimmed by 5 bases and J by 5 bases, 13 bases remained unmatched. Germline V lookup: CDR1 DFQATT, CDR2 SNEGSKA (reference sequence). The CDR3 has 17 amino acids. CDR3 residues: CSAPGLAGILLHNEQFF. The CDR3 DNA reads TGCAGTGCTCCGGGACTAGCGGGTATTCTACTACACAATGAGCAGTTCTTC.